What follows are 14 T cell receptor beta chains derived from one specimen sequenced in a study of shared clonotypes between healthy human individuals. This table comes from immunoSEQ multiplex PCR, and its TCRdb copy is limited to in-frame clones, with some not included. This sample has fewer than 1.8 million clones; roughly 98.5% occur once, and the top ten carry roughly 0.36%. The sequenced sample was naive CD4+ T cells sorted from blood. Sample subset: CD45RA+ positively selected. The receptors shown here come from a man under 40 in good health.

The V and J genes are TRBV5-1 and TRBJ2-1; 12 bases match TRBD2. V was clipped by 4 bases and J by 8 bases; unmatched bases: 16. Germline V CDR1 and CDR2: SGHRS, YFSETQ. This CDR3 spans 18 amino acids. The CDR3 region is CASSPGTSGRSRFYEQFF. For the CDR3, the DNA is TGCGCCAGCAGCCCCGGCACTAGCGGGAGGTCCAGATTTTATGAGCAGTTCTTC.

The rearrangement joins TRBV5-1 to TRBJ1-5; D gene unclear. V lost 4 bases and J lost 0, with 8 bases in between. This CDR3 is built from 14 residues. Germline lookup yields CDR1 SGHRS and CDR2 YFSETQ. Here the CDR3 reads CASSEGNSNQPQHF. The CDR3 DNA reads as TGCGCCAGCAGCGAAGGGAATAGCAATCAGCCCCAGCATTTT.

The chain has TRBV29-1 and TRBJ2-3, with TRBD2 matching over 13 bases. There are 15 residues in the CDR3. J lost 3 bases, V lost 3 bases, and 3 bases had no gene match. The V gene's germline CDR1 is SQVTM and CDR2 ANQGSEA. The CDR3 DNA sequence: TGCAGCGTTGAGGCACTAGCGGGAGGGACAGATACGCAGTATTTT. It specifies CSVEALAGGTDTQYF.

The chain uses TRBV28 and TRBJ1-1; TRBD1 is a possible D gene (6 bases). The CDR3 extends over 13 amino acids. V lost 6 bases and J lost 3, with 11 bases in between. Germline V gives CDR1 MDHEN, CDR2 SYDVKM. CDR3 sequence (DNA): TGTGCCAGCAGGACCCAGGGGCACACTGAAGCTTTCTTT. Translated: CASRTQGHTEAFF. The whole variable domain, remainder taken from reference TRBV28 and TRBJ1-1, is DVKVTQSSRYLVKRTGEKVFLECVQDMDHENMFWYRQDPGLGLRLIYFSYDVKMKEKGDIPEGYSVSREKKERFSLILESASTNQTSMYLCASRTQGHTEAFFGQGTRLTVV.

Remarks on this clone: A read error may produce the germline difference seen at one junction end. The V call is TRBV18, the J call TRBJ1-1; a possible D gene is TRBD1 (5 bases). Germline CDR1 is KGHSH and CDR2 is LQKENI. The CDR3 covers 13 residues. Here the CDR3 reads CASSSAGNAEAFF. For the CDR3, the DNA is TGTGCCAGCTCATCGGCAGGGAACGCTGAAGCTTTCTTT.

This CDR3 is CASSLVGQFTNEKLFF. The CDR3 DNA reads TGTGCCAGCAGCTTAGTGGGGCAGTTTACTAATGAAAAACTGTTTTTT. This chain links TRBV7-2 with TRBJ1-4; D possibly corresponds to TRBD1 (5 bases). Per the germline V gene, CDR1 is SGHTA and CDR2 is FQGNSA. V was shortened by 1 base and J by 2 bases, with 11 bases between the two germline ends. The CDR3 runs to 16 residues.

The chain carries TRBV7-8 and TRBJ2-5; TRBD2 is a possible D gene (6 bases). The germline CDR1 and CDR2 sequences are SGHVS and FQNEAQ. Trimming stripped 8 bases from V and 4 bases from J, with 14 bases between. The CDR3 loop spans 13 amino acids. CDR3 loop: CASSRDLGETQYF. The CDR3 nucleotides are TGTGCCAGCTCGAGGGACTTAGGAGAGACCCAGTACTTC.

There are a few counts of this clone. V is TRBV5-3 and J is TRBJ1-2; no reliable D call. TRBV5-3 is classed as an ORF, of uncertain function. V lost 4 bases, J lost 5 bases, and 3 bases lay in between. CDR3 length: 10 amino acids. The CDR3 DNA is TGTGCCAGAAGCGGGTATGGCTACACCTTC. Translation: CARSGYGYTF.

The V and J genes are TRBV10-3 and TRBJ2-3; TRBD2 agrees at 13 bases. Trimming removed 2 bases from V and 1 base from J; junction bases left unmatched: 6. Germline V gene sequence: CDR1 ENHRY, CDR2 SYGVKD. CDR3 length: 18 residues. The CDR3 sequence is CAISEKLAGGPGTDTQYF. The DNA for the CDR3 is TGTGCCATCAGTGAGAAACTAGCGGGAGGGCCGGGCACAGATACGCAGTATTTT.

Details on this clone: Within the sample, other DNA sequences also encode this same CDR3. The V call is TRBV9, the J call TRBJ2-5; unclear D gene. The CDR3 covers 12 residues. Trimming stripped 1 base from V and 4 bases from J, with 5 bases between. Germline lookup yields CDR1 SGDLS and CDR2 YYNGEE. The CDR3 nucleotides are TGTGCCAGCAGCGTAACGGGAGAGACCCAGTACTTC. Protein product: CASSVTGETQYF.

This chain uses TRBV9 with TRBJ1-1, with 8 positions matching TRBD1. Losses at the gene ends were 3 bases for V and 1 base for J; bases not matched to a gene: 5. This CDR3 contains 15 residues. Germline V lookup: CDR1 SGDLS, CDR2 YYNGEE. CDR3 nucleotides: TGTGCCAGCAGCGCCCAAGACAGGGGGAACACTGAAGCTTTCTTT. This codes for CASSAQDRGNTEAFF.

The rearrangement uses TRBV5-1 and TRBJ2-5; D is undetermined. CDR3 size: 16 residues. Germline-derived CDR1 and CDR2 are SGHRS and YFSETQ. The ends were cut back, 7 bases at V and 4 bases at J, with 23 bases in the middle. In DNA form, the CDR3 reads TGCGCCAGCGAAGCCTTCGGTATGTCCGGCGGAGAGACCCAGTACTTC. Its translation is CASEAFGMSGGETQYF.

J is TRBJ2-7 and V is TRBV7-6; 7 bases agree with TRBD1. Germline V lookup: CDR1 SGHVS, CDR2 FNYEAQ. The CDR3 runs 17 residues. V dropped 2 bases and J dropped 0; count of bases not matched to a gene: 10. CDR3 in amino acids: CASSLTRPTGYSYEQYF. CDR3 DNA: TGTGCCAGCAGCTTAACCCGCCCGACAGGGTACTCCTACGAGCAGTACTTC.

This sequence joins TRBV7-9 and TRBJ2-1, with D hard to call. Looked up from germline, CDR1 is SEHNR and CDR2 is FQNEAQ (reference sequence). The V end was cut by 2 bases, the J end by 6 bases, with 8 bases between. CDR3 size: 13 residues. CDR3 protein: CASSLHSANEQFF. CDR3 coding DNA: TGTGCCAGCAGCTTACATTCAGCCAATGAGCAGTTCTTC.